These T cell receptor beta chains were read from a single sample in a study of blood T cell repertoires in COVID-19. The method was immunoSEQ multiplex PCR; TCRdb's version includes in-frame clones alone and lacks a portion of them. In the table there are around 63,000 clones, roughly two thirds of which are singletons. Material for sequencing was peripheral blood. These receptor sequences come from a woman aged 70-85 years with COVID-19, enrolled during active disease. CDR3s include the opening cysteine and the closing phenylalanine or tryptophan. Fields, in order: V gene, J gene, clone size, D gene, CDR3 protein, CDR3 DNA. D genes are given only for firm matches. Not every row has a clone size; where given, it reads once, few, many or a size class.

v_gene: TRBV3-1/TRBV3-2
j_gene: TRBJ1-4
abundance: -
d_gene: -
CDR3aa: CASSQARGLNEKLFF
CDR3nt: TGTGCCAGCAGCCAAGCCAGGGGATTGAATGAAAAACTGTTTTTT

v_gene: TRBV18
j_gene: TRBJ2-2
abundance: -
d_gene: -
CDR3aa: CASSPGTANTGELFF
CDR3nt: TGTGCCAGCTCACCCGGGACTGCGAACACCGGGGAGCTGTTTTTT

v_gene: TRBV5-8
j_gene: TRBJ2-5
abundance: -
d_gene: TRBD2
CDR3aa: CASTPGTSVYQETQYF
CDR3nt: TGTGCCAGCACCCCCGGGACTAGCGTGTACCAAGAGACCCAGTACTTC

v_gene: TRBV9
j_gene: TRBJ2-7
abundance: -
d_gene: TRBD1
CDR3aa: CASSPSGGYEQYF
CDR3nt: TGTGCCAGCAGCCCTTCAGGGGGCTACGAGCAGTACTTC

v_gene: TRBV5-8
j_gene: TRBJ1-5
abundance: -
d_gene: TRBD1
CDR3aa: CASSSGQWHQPQHF
CDR3nt: TGTGCCAGCAGCTCGGGACAGTGGCATCAGCCCCAGCATTTT

v_gene: TRBV11-3
j_gene: TRBJ2-6
abundance: -
d_gene: -
CDR3aa: CASTVGVSGANVLTF
CDR3nt: TGTGCCAGCACCGTCGGTGTATCCGGGGCCAACGTCCTGACTTTC

v_gene: TRBV5-1
j_gene: TRBJ2-2
abundance: -
d_gene: -
CDR3aa: CASSLGQLTGELFF
CDR3nt: TGCGCCAGCAGCTTGGGACAGCTCACCGGGGAGCTGTTTTTT

v_gene: TRBV19
j_gene: TRBJ2-7
abundance: -
d_gene: -
CDR3aa: CASSIGLATEQYF
CDR3nt: TGTGCCAGTAGTATAGGCCTAGCGACCGAGCAGTACTTC

v_gene: TRBV4-1
j_gene: TRBJ2-3
abundance: -
d_gene: TRBD2
CDR3aa: CASRPNSGSTDTQYF
CDR3nt: TGCGCCAGCAGACCCAATAGCGGGAGCACAGATACGCAGTATTTT

v_gene: TRBV7-8
j_gene: TRBJ1-1
abundance: few
d_gene: -
CDR3aa: CASSFLGTPEAFF
CDR3nt: TGTGCCAGCAGCTTTCTGGGGACTCCTGAAGCTTTCTTT

v_gene: TRBV7-2
j_gene: TRBJ1-5
abundance: few
d_gene: TRBD1
CDR3aa: CASSLRDRGSNQPQHF
CDR3nt: TGTGCCAGCAGCTTAAGGGACAGGGGTAGCAATCAGCCCCAGCATTTT

v_gene: TRBV5-5
j_gene: TRBJ2-6
abundance: -
d_gene: TRBD1
CDR3aa: CASSRTGGAGANVLTF
CDR3nt: TGTGCCAGCAGCCGGACAGGGGGCGCCGGGGCCAACGTCCTGACTTTC

v_gene: TRBV5-4
j_gene: TRBJ2-2
abundance: few
d_gene: TRBD2
CDR3aa: CASSSGGGSANTGELFF
CDR3nt: TGTGCCAGCAGCTCGGGTGGCGGGAGCGCGAACACCGGGGAGCTGTTTTTT

v_gene: TRBV6-6
j_gene: TRBJ2-5
abundance: few
d_gene: -
CDR3aa: CASSLVQKETQYF
CDR3nt: TGTGCCAGCAGTTTAGTCCAAAAAGAGACCCAGTACTTC

v_gene: TRBV2
j_gene: TRBJ2-5
abundance: -
d_gene: -
CDR3aa: CASSGPGGTETQYF
CDR3nt: TGTGCCAGCAGTGGACCCGGAGGGACGGAGACCCAGTACTTC

v_gene: TRBV9
j_gene: TRBJ1-1
abundance: -
d_gene: TRBD1
CDR3aa: CASSVGAGGPNTEAFF
CDR3nt: TGTGCCAGCAGCGTAGGGGCAGGGGGACCCAACACTGAAGCTTTCTTT

v_gene: TRBV5-1
j_gene: TRBJ1-1
abundance: once
d_gene: -
CDR3aa: CASSFSTALNTEAFF
CDR3nt: TGCGCCAGCAGCTTCAGTACAGCACTGAACACTGAAGCTTTCTTT

v_gene: TRBV11-1
j_gene: TRBJ2-3
abundance: -
d_gene: -
CDR3aa: CASSFGGGRNTQYF
CDR3nt: TGTGCCAGCAGCTTTGGGGGAGGAAGAAATACGCAGTATTTT

v_gene: TRBV5-1
j_gene: TRBJ1-3
abundance: -
d_gene: -
CDR3aa: CASSATISGNTIYF
CDR3nt: TGCGCCAGCAGCGCGACAATCTCTGGAAACACCATATATTTT

v_gene: TRBV7-9
j_gene: TRBJ2-3
abundance: -
d_gene: -
CDR3aa: CASSQLDTDTQYF
CDR3nt: TGTGCCAGCAGCCAACTTGACACAGATACGCAGTATTTT

v_gene: TRBV24-1
j_gene: TRBJ2-3
abundance: -
d_gene: TRBD1
CDR3aa: CATSDPRDRITDTQYF
CDR3nt: TGTGCCACCAGTGACCCCCGGGACAGGATCACAGATACGCAGTATTTT

v_gene: TRBV5-1
j_gene: TRBJ1-3
abundance: -
d_gene: -
CDR3aa: CASSLEGSGDGNTIYF
CDR3nt: TGCGCCAGCAGCTTGGAAGGTAGTGGAGATGGAAACACCATATATTTT

v_gene: TRBV9
j_gene: TRBJ1-1
abundance: -
d_gene: -
CDR3aa: CASSVSGGEAFF
CDR3nt: TGTGCCAGCAGCGTATCGGGGGGTGAAGCTTTCTTT

v_gene: TRBV2
j_gene: TRBJ2-7
abundance: few
d_gene: TRBD2
CDR3aa: CASSRLAGRAYEQYF
CDR3nt: TGTGCCAGCAGCCGACTAGCGGGGAGGGCCTACGAGCAGTACTTC

v_gene: TRBV9
j_gene: TRBJ2-1
abundance: -
d_gene: TRBD2
CDR3aa: CASSVSTSGAGHNEQFF
CDR3nt: TGTGCCAGCAGCGTATCGACTAGCGGGGCTGGCCACAATGAGCAGTTCTTC

v_gene: TRBV2
j_gene: TRBJ2-1
abundance: -
d_gene: -
CDR3aa: CASKVDSGSYNEQFF
CDR3nt: TGTGCCAGCAAGGTAGACTCTGGCTCCTACAATGAGCAGTTCTTC

v_gene: TRBV6-2/TRBV6-3
j_gene: TRBJ2-5
abundance: -
d_gene: TRBD1
CDR3aa: CASSYSGGLETQYF
CDR3nt: TGTGCCAGCAGTTACTCAGGGGGCCTGGAGACCCAGTACTTC